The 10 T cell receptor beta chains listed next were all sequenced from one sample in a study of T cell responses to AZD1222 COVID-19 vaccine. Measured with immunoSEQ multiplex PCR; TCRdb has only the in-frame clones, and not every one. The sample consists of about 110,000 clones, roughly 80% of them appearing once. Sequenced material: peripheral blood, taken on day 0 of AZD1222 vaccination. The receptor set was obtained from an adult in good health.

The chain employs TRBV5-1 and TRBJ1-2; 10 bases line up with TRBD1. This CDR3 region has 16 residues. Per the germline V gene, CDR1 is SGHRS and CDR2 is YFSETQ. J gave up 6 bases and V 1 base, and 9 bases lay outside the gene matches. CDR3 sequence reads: CASSLLSGTGAHGYTF. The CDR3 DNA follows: TGCGCCAGCAGCTTGCTATCCGGGACAGGGGCCCATGGCTACACCTTC.

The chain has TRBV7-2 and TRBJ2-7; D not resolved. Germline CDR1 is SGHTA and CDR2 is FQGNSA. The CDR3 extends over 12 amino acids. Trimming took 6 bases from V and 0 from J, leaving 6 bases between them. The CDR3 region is CASRQSSYEQYF. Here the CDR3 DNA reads TGTGCCAGCAGACAGTCCTCCTACGAGCAGTACTTC.

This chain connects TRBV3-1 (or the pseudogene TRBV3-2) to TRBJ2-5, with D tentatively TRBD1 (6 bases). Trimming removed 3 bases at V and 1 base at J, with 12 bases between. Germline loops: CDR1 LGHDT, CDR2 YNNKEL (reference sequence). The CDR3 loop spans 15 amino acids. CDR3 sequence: CASSHWSGVQETQYF. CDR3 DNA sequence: TGTGCCAGCAGCCACTGGTCAGGGGTCCAAGAGACCCAGTACTTC.

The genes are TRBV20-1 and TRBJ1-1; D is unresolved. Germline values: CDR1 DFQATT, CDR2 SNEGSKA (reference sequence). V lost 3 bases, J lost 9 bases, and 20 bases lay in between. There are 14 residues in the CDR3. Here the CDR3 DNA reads TGCAGTGCTAGTCCCTCCGAGGAGGGCGCGAAAGCTTTCTTT. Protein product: CSASPSEEGAKAFF.

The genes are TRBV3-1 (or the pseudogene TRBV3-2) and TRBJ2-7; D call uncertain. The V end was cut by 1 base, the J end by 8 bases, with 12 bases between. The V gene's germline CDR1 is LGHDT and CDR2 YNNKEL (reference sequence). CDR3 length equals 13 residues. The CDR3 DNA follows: TGTGCCAGCAGCCAAGCTCCCCTAATCCAGCAGTACTTC. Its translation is CASSQAPLIQQYF.

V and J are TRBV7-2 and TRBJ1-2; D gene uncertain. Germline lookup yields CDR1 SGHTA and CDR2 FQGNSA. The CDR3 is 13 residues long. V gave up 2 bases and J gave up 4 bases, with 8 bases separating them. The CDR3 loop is CASSLSSLYGYTF. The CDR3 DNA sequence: TGTGCCAGCAGCTTATCCAGCCTCTATGGCTACACCTTC.

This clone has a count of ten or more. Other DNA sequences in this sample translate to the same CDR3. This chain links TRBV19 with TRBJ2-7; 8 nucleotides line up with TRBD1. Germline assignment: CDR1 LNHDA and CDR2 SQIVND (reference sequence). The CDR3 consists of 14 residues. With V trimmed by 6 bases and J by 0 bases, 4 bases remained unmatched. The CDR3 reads CASSPGQVSYEQYF. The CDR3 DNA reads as TGTGCCAGTAGCCCGGGACAGGTCTCCTACGAGCAGTACTTC.

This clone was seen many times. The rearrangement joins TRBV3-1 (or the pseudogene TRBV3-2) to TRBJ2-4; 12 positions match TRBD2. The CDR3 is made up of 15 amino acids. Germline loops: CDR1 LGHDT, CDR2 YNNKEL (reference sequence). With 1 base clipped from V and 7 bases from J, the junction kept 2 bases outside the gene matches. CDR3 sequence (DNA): TGTGCCAGCAGCCAAGGGACTAGCGGGGTGAACATTCAGTACTTC. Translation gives CASSQGTSGVNIQYF.

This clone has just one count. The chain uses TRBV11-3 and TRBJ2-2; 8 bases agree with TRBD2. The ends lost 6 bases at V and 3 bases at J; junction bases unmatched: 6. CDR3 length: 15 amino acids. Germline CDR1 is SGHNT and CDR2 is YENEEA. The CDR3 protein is CASSHRGGYTGELFF. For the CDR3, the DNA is TGTGCCAGCAGTCACCGGGGGGGCTACACCGGGGAGCTGTTTTTT. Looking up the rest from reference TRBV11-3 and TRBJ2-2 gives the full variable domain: EAGVVQSPRYKIIEKKQPVAFWCNPISGHNTLYWYLQNLGQGPELLIRYENEEAVDDSQLPKDRFSAERLKGVDSTLKIQPAELGDSAVYLCASSHRGGYTGELFFGEGSRLTVL.

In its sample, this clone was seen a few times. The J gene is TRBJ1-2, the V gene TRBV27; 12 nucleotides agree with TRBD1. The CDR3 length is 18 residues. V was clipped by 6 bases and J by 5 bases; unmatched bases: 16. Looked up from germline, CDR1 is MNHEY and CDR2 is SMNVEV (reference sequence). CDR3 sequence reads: CASSLRPGQGAASYGYTF. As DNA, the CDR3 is TGTGCCAGCAGCTTACGCCCGGGACAGGGGGCCGCGAGTTATGGCTACACCTTC.